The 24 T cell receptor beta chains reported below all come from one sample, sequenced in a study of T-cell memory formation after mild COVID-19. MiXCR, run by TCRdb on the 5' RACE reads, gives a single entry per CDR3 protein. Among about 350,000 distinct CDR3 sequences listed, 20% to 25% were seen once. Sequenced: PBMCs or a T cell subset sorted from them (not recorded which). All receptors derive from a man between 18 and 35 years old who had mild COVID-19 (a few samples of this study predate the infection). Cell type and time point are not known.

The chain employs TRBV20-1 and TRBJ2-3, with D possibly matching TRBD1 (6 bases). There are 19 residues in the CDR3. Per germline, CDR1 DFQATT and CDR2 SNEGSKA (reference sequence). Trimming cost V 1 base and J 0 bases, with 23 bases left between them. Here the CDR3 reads CSARGLQGRQAISTDTQYF. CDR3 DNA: TGCAGTGCTAGAGGGCTCCAGGGGCGACAGGCCATTAGCACAGATACGCAGTATTTT.

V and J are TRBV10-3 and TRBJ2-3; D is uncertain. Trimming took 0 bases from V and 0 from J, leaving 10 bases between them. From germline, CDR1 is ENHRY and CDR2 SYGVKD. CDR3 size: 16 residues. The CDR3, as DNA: TGTGCCATCAGTGAGTCACAGACGACTAGCACAGATACGCAGTATTTT. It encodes CAISESQTTSTDTQYF.

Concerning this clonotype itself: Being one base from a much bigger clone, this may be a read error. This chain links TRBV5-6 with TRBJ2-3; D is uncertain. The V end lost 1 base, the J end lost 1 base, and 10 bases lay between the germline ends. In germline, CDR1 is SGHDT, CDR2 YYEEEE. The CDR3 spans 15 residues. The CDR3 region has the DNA TGTGCCAGCAGCTTGCATGGTCTCGGCACAGATACGCAGTATTTT. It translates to CASSLHGLGTDTQYF.

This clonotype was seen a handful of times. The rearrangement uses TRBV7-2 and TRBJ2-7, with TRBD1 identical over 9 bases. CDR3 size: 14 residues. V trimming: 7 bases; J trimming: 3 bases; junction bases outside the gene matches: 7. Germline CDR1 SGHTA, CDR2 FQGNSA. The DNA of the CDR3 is TGTGCCAGCAAACAGGGGGCCTCCTACTACGAGCAGTACTTC. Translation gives CASKQGASYYEQYF.

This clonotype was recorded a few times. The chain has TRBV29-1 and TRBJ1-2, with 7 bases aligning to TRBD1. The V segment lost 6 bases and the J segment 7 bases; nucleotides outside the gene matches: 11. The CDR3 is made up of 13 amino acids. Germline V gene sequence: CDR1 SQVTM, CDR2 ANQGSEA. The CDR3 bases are TGCAGCGTCCAAGAGGGGGCCGGGTCTGGCTACACCTTC. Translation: CSVQEGAGSGYTF.

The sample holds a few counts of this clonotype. The CDR3 region is CASGGAGNIQYF. The CDR3 DNA is TGTGCCAGCGGGGGGGCTGGAAACATTCAGTACTTC. V and J are TRBV3-1 and TRBJ2-4; the D gene is possibly TRBD2 (7 bases). CDR1 is LGHDT, CDR2 YNNKEL, per germline (reference sequence). The CDR3 has 12 amino acids. V shed 8 bases and J shed 6 bases, with 11 bases lying between them.

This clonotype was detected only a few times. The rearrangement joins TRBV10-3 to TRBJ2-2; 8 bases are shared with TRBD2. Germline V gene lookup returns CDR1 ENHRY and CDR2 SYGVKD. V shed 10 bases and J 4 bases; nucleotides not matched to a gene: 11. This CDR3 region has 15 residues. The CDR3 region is CATSPAGAVTGELFF. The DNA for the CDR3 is TGTGCCACCTCTCCAGCGGGGGCGGTCACCGGGGAGCTGTTTTTT.

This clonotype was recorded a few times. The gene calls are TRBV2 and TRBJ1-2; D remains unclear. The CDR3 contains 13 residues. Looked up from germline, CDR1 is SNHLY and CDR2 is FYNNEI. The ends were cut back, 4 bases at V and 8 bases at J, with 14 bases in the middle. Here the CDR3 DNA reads TGTGCCAGCAGTGGCGGGGAGCCGGGAGGCTACACCTTC. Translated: CASSGGEPGGYTF.

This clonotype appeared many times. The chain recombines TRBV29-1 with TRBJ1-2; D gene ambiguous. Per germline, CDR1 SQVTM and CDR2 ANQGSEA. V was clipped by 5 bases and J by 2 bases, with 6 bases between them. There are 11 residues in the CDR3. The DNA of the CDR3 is TGCAGCGTTTATCTGAACTATGGCTACACCTTC. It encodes CSVYLNYGYTF. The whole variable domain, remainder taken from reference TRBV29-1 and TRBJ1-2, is SAVISQKPSRDICQRGTSLTIQCQVDSQVTMMFWYRQQPGQSLTLIATANQGSEATYESGFVIDKFPISRPNLTFSTLTVSNMSPEDSSIYLCSVYLNYGYTFGSGTRLTVV.

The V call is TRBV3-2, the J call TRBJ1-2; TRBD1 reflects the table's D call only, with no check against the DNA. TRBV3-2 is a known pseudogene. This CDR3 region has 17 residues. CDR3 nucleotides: TGTGCCAGCAGCCAAGAGGACAGGGGGCATAATAACTATGGCTACACCTTC. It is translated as CASSQEDRGHNNYGYTF.

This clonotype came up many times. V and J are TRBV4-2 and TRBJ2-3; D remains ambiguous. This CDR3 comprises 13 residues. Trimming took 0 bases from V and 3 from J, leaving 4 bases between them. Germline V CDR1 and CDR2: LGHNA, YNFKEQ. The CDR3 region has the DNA TGTGCCAGCAGCCAAGAAGGGACAGATACGCAGTATTTT. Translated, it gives CASSQEGTDTQYF.

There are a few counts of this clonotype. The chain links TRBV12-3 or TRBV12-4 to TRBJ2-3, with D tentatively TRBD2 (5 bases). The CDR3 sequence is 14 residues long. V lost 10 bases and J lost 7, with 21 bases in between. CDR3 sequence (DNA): TGTGCCACCCAGGCTCTAGCCCGCGTAAATACGCAGTATTTT. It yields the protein CATQALARVNTQYF.

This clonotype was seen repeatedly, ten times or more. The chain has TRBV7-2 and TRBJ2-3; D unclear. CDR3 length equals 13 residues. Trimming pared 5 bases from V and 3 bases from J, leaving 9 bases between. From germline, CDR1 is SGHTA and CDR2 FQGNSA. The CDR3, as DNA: TGTGCCAGCAGCAGCCCAGAGACAGATACGCAGTATTTT. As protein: CASSSPETDTQYF.

DNA of the CDR3: TGCGCCAGCAGCCCCCTAGCGGTTGGAACCGGGGAGCTGTTTTTT. Amino acid sequence: CASSPLAVGTGELFF. The chain employs TRBV4-3 and TRBJ2-2; TRBD2 aligns across 7 bases. The germline CDR1 and CDR2 sequences are LGHNA and YSLEER. The V segment lost 4 bases and the J segment 5 bases; nucleotides outside the gene matches: 7. This CDR3 is built from 15 residues.

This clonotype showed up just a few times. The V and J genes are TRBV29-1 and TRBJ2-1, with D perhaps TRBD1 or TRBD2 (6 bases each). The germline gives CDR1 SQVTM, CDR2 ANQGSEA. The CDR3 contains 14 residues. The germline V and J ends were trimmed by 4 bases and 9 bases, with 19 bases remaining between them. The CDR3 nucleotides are TGCAGCGTTGGGTTGATTCGGGGGCCGAGTGAGCAGTTCTTC. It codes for CSVGLIRGPSEQFF.

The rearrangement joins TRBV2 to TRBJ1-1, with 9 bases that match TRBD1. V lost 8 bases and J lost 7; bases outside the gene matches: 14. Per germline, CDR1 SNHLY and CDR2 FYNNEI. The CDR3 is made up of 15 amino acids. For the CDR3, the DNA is TGTGCCAGCGAGCCTTCAACAGGGGGCTCTGTTGAAGCTTTCTTT. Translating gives CASEPSTGGSVEAFF.

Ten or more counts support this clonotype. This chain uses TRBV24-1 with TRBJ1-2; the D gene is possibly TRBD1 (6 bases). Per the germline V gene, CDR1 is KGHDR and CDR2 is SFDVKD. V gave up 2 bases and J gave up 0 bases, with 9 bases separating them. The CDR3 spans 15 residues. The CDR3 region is CATSDSDRPNYGYTF. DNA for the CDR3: TGTGCCACCAGTGATTCGGACAGACCTAACTATGGCTACACCTTC.

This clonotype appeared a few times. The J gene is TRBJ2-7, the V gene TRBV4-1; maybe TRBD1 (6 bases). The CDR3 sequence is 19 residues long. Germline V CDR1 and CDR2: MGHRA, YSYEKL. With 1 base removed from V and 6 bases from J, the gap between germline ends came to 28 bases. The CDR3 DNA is TGCGCCAGCAGCCAAGTGCCCCGACGGGCAGGGGCCTTATTTCCCGAGCAGTACTTC. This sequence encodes CASSQVPRRAGALFPEQYF.

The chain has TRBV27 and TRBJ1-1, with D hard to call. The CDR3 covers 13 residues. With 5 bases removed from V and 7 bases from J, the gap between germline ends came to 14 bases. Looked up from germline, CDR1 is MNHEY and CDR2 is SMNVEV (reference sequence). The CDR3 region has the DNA TGTGCCAGCAGTCTGTCACGTACCTATGAAGCTTTCTTT. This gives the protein CASSLSRTYEAFF.

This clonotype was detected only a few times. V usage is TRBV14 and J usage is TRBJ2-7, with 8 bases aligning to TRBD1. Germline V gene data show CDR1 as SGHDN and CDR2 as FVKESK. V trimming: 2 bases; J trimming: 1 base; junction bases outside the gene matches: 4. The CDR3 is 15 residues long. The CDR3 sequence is CASSQQGAGSYEQYF. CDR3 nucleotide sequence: TGTGCCAGCAGCCAACAGGGGGCAGGGTCCTACGAGCAGTACTTC. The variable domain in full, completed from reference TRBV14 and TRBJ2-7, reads EAGVTQFPSHSVIEKGQTVTLRCDPISGHDNLYWYRRVMGKEIKFLLHFVKESKQDESGMPNNRFLAERTGGTYSTLKVQPAELEDSGVYFCASSQQGAGSYEQYFGPGTRLTVT.

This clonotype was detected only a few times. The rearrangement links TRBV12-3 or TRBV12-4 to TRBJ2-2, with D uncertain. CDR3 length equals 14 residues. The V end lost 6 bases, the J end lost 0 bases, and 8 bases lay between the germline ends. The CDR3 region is CASRKNTNTGELFF. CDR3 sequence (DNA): TGTGCCAGCAGGAAAAACACGAACACCGGGGAGCTGTTTTTT.

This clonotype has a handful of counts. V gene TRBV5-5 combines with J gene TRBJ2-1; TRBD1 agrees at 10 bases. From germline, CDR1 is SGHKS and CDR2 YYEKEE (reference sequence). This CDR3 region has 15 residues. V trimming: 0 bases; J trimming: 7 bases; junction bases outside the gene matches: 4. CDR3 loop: CASSLGQGAKNEQFF. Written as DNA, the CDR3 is TGTGCCAGCAGCTTGGGACAGGGGGCGAAGAATGAGCAGTTCTTC.

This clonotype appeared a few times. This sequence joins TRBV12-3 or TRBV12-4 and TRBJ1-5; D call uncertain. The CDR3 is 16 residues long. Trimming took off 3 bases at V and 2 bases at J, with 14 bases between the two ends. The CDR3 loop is CASSFVGGGGNQPQHF. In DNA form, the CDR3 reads TGTGCCAGCAGTTTCGTCGGAGGCGGGGGCAATCAGCCCCAGCATTTT.

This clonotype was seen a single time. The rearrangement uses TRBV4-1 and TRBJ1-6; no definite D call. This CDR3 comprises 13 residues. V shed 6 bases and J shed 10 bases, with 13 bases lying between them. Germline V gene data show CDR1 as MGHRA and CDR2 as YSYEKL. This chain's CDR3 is CASSLSSKSPLHF. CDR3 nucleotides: TGCGCCAGCAGTCTATCCTCTAAGTCACCCCTCCACTTT.